The rows below give T cell receptor beta chains drawn from one sample of a study of cytomegalovirus exposure and HLA in healthy donors. Sequencing was performed with immunoSEQ multiplex PCR; in TCRdb, only in-frame clones are kept and a portion is missing. The sample lists about 170,000 clones; over 70% were seen once. The material sequenced was PBMCs. All receptors derive from a female donor in good health and CMV-seronegative. Both conserved end residues are part of each CDR3.

v_call,cdr3_aa
TRBV7-9,CASSPGAEQYF
TRBV7-9,CASSPPLIGGDNSPLHF
TRBV30,CAWSPRENEQFF
TRBV7-9,CASSHPGTGGSNTEAFF
TRBV5-1,CACGASGSNEQFF
TRBV5-1,CASSLGETSNNEQFF
TRBV6-5,CASRLDGIGNSPLHF
TRBV5-5,CASSLRGGQSYGYTF
TRBV7-6,CASSGRATGVDGNTIYF
TRBV5-4,CASSQEVTGGDEQYF
TRBV29-1,CSTGSSRGYTF
TRBV7-3,CASSNTAPTGELFF
TRBV2,CASRPIAGEYNEQFF